The 31 T cell receptor beta chains presented below share a single source sample, sequenced in a study of technical replicates of blood from a few donors. TCRdb's copy holds only in-frame clones and misses some; the assay was immunoSEQ multiplex PCR. The table shows some 74,000 clones, with roughly 90% occurring only once. Sequenced sample: T cells isolated from PBMCs. Every receptor here comes from a human donor in good health.

This chain links TRBV7-8 with TRBJ2-7; 9 nucleotides agree with TRBD2. Germline trimming cut 1 base from V and 2 bases from J; bases unmatched to any gene: 0. The CDR3 extends over 14 amino acids. Per the germline V gene, CDR1 is SGHVS and CDR2 is FQNEAQ. CDR3 sequence: CASSLGTSAYEQYF. The CDR3 DNA reads as TGTGCCAGCAGCTTAGGGACTAGCGCCTACGAGCAGTACTTC.

The chain links TRBV7-8 to TRBJ2-1; D is possibly TRBD2 (6 bases). The CDR3 contains 14 residues. Germline values: CDR1 SGHVS, CDR2 FQNEAQ. V was cut by 5 bases and J by 4 bases, with 12 bases left in between. DNA of the CDR3: TGTGCCAGCAGCCCGGGGGTTATTTACAATGAGCAGTTCTTC. It yields the protein CASSPGVIYNEQFF.

V is TRBV7-3 and J is TRBJ1-5; tentative D call: TRBD1 (6 bases). V lost 2 bases and J lost 1, with 15 bases in between. The CDR3 extends over 17 amino acids. Per the germline V gene, CDR1 is SGHTA and CDR2 is FQGTGA. The CDR3 DNA sequence: TGTGCCAGCAGCTTAGGGCGTAGGACAGAGAGCAATCAGCCCCAGCATTTT. Protein: CASSLGRRTESNQPQHF.

This clone was counted a single time. This rearrangement joins TRBV11-3 to TRBJ2-7, with D perhaps matching TRBD2 (6 bases). Germline CDR1 and CDR2: SGHNT and YENEEA. The CDR3 is made up of 14 amino acids. The V end lost 5 bases, the J end lost 4 bases, and 15 bases lay between the germline ends. The CDR3 spells CASSPRGAGYEQYF. DNA of the CDR3: TGTGCCAGCAGCCCCCGCGGGGCTGGATACGAGCAGTACTTC. The full variable domain, completed using reference TRBV11-3 and TRBJ2-7, is EAGVVQSPRYKIIEKKQPVAFWCNPISGHNTLYWYLQNLGQGPELLIRYENEEAVDDSQLPKDRFSAERLKGVDSTLKIQPAELGDSAVYLCASSPRGAGYEQYFGPGTRLTVT.

The gene calls are TRBV13 and TRBJ2-2; TRBD2 is a possible D gene (6 bases). The germline V and J ends were trimmed by 1 base and 1 base, with 10 bases remaining between them. CDR3 length: 16 amino acids. In germline, CDR1 is PRHDT, CDR2 FYEKMQ (reference sequence). The CDR3 bases are TGTGCCAGCAGCTTAGTGGGTAGCGGGAACACCGGGGAGCTGTTTTTT. Amino acids: CASSLVGSGNTGELFF.

This clone has just a few counts. The chain couples TRBV30 to TRBJ1-4, with D hard to call. The CDR3 contains 12 residues. V was trimmed by 8 bases and J by 0 bases, leaving 7 bases between them. CDR1 and CDR2 from the germline V gene are GTSNPN and SVGIG (reference sequence). The CDR3, as DNA: TGTGCCCAATCATCAACTAATGAAAAACTGTTTTTT. It yields the protein CAQSSTNEKLFF.

The chain joins TRBV27 to TRBJ2-7; D gene uncertain. The V gene's germline CDR1 is MNHEY and CDR2 SMNVEV (reference sequence). The CDR3 length is 14 residues. V dropped 9 bases and J dropped 4 bases, with 19 bases sitting between them. The CDR3 protein is CASAREVPSYEQYF. In DNA form, the CDR3 reads TGTGCCAGTGCGCGAGAAGTCCCGTCGTACGAGCAGTACTTC.

This clone was counted once. The genes are TRBV21-1 and TRBJ2-3; the table's D call, TRBD2, has no DNA check behind it. TRBV21-1 is termed a pseudogene. The CDR3 covers 13 residues. The CDR3: CANSLVAADTQYF. CDR3 in DNA: TGTGCCAACAGTCTAGTTGCGGCAGATACGCAGTATTTT.

The genes are TRBV9 and TRBJ2-7; 7 nucleotides agree with TRBD2. The CDR3 extends over 13 amino acids. J lost 6 bases, V lost 5 bases, and 8 bases had no gene match. Germline CDR1 and CDR2: SGDLS and YYNGEE. The CDR3 loop reads CASSPERGVEQYF. Here the CDR3 DNA reads TGTGCCAGCAGTCCTGAGCGGGGTGTCGAGCAGTACTTC.

The rearrangement joins TRBV5-1 to TRBJ2-7; the D gene is possibly TRBD1 (6 bases). Trimming cost V 0 bases and J 5 bases, with 12 bases left between them. The germline V gene encodes CDR1 SGHRS and CDR2 YFSETQ. The CDR3 loop spans 14 amino acids. This CDR3 reads CASSLGDNSDEQYF. The CDR3, as DNA: TGCGCCAGCAGCTTGGGGGACAATTCAGACGAGCAGTACTTC.

V and J are TRBV6-6 and TRBJ2-3; TRBD2 is a possible D gene (6 bases). CDR3 length: 15 residues. Trimming took 2 bases from V and 2 from J, leaving 11 bases between them. Germline assignment: CDR1 MNHNY and CDR2 SVGAGI (reference sequence). In DNA, the CDR3 is TGTGCCAGCAGTTACGTAGCGGTGAACACAGATACGCAGTATTTT. This gives the protein CASSYVAVNTDTQYF.

This rearrangement joins TRBV28 to TRBJ2-1; TRBD2 agrees at 7 bases. The germline gives CDR1 MDHEN, CDR2 SYDVKM. The ends lost 4 bases at V and 9 bases at J; junction bases unmatched: 6. The length of the CDR3 is 13 residues. This CDR3 is CASSSVGGSEQFF. The CDR3 DNA reads TGTGCCAGCAGTTCTGTGGGAGGGAGTGAGCAGTTCTTC.

The chain is built from TRBV6-6 and TRBJ2-7; TRBD1 is a possible D gene (6 bases). The V gene's germline CDR1 is MNHNY and CDR2 SVGAGI (reference sequence). The CDR3 is 14 residues long. Trimming cost V 6 bases and J 6 bases, with 18 bases left between them. CDR3: CASRELRDNLEQYF. The CDR3 nucleotides are TGTGCCAGCAGGGAACTCCGGGACAACCTCGAGCAGTACTTC.

This clone appeared a few times. Other DNA sequences of this sample code for an identical CDR3. The genes are TRBV6-5 and TRBJ1-1; 7 bases line up with TRBD1. Germline V lookup: CDR1 MNHEY, CDR2 SVGAGI. The CDR3 sequence is 13 residues long. Germline trimming cut 8 bases from V and 3 bases from J; bases unmatched to any gene: 6. CDR3 region: CASGPTGDTEAFF. The CDR3 region has the DNA TGTGCCAGCGGACCTACAGGGGACACTGAAGCTTTCTTT.

This sequence joins TRBV30 and TRBJ1-3; 8 nucleotides line up with TRBD1. V lost 5 bases to trimming and J lost 8 bases; unmatched junction nucleotides: 5. The germline CDR1 and CDR2 sequences are GTSNPN and SVGIG (reference sequence). CDR3 length equals 12 residues. CDR3 region: CAWGGQGDTIYF. The CDR3 nucleotides read TGTGCCTGGGGCGGACAGGGAGACACCATATATTTT.

The chain carries TRBV10-3 and TRBJ1-5; D is possibly TRBD1 (6 bases). The V gene's germline CDR1 is ENHRY and CDR2 SYGVKD. The CDR3 runs 12 residues. Between the trimmed V and J ends, which lost 3 bases and 10 bases, there was a span of 10 bases. The CDR3 spells CAISEGGGPQHF. The DNA of the CDR3 is TGTGCCATCAGTGAAGGGGGGGGACCCCAGCATTTT.

The chain uses TRBV19 and TRBJ2-7; 7 bases map to TRBD2. CDR3 length equals 13 residues. The J segment lost 6 bases and the V segment lost 1 base, leaving 3 bases of the junction unmatched. The germline gives CDR1 LNHDA, CDR2 SQIVND (reference sequence). CDR3 sequence reads: CASSIGASGEQYF. The CDR3 nucleotides are TGTGCCAGTAGTATAGGGGCTAGCGGCGAGCAGTACTTC. The full variable domain, with the rest looked up from reference TRBV19 and TRBJ2-7, is DGGITQSPKYLFRKEGQNVTLSCEQNLNHDAMYWYRQDPGQGLRLIYYSQIVNDFQKGDIAEGYSVSREKKESFPLTVTSAQKNPTAFYLCASSIGASGEQYFGPGTRLTVT.

This chain joins TRBV6-6 and TRBJ1-4; TRBD1 agrees at 11 bases. The germline V gene has CDR1 MNHNY and CDR2 SVGAGI (reference sequence). With 6 bases clipped from V and 2 bases from J, the junction kept 5 bases outside the gene matches. The CDR3 has 16 amino acids. The CDR3 is CASRKGQGDTNEKLFF. CDR3 coding DNA: TGTGCCAGCAGAAAGGGACAGGGGGACACTAATGAAAAACTGTTTTTT.

The chain employs TRBV6-5 and TRBJ2-1; 12 positions agree with TRBD2. This CDR3 spans 15 amino acids. The V and J ends lost 7 bases and 5 bases, in that order; junction bases with no gene match: 6. From germline, CDR1 is MNHEY and CDR2 SVGAGI. The CDR3 DNA reads TGTGCCAGCAACTCAGGACTAGCGGGACACAATGAGCAGTTCTTC. Amino acids: CASNSGLAGHNEQFF.

The J gene is TRBJ2-7, the V gene TRBV29-1; D is perhaps TRBD2 (5 bases). The CDR3 covers 11 residues. CDR1 is SQVTM, CDR2 ANQGSEA, per germline. The V and J ends lost 6 bases and 3 bases respectively, with 9 bases between them. The CDR3 sequence: CSVYSDYEQYF. The CDR3 bases are TGCAGCGTGTATAGCGACTACGAGCAGTACTTC.

In its sample, this clone was seen once. At one boundary the junction diverges from the germline segment, which might be a read error. The gene calls are TRBV7-8 and TRBJ1-1, with D unresolved. Germline V gene data show CDR1 as SGHVS and CDR2 as FQNEAQ. CDR3 size: 14 residues. The CDR3 protein is CASSLSSGNTKAFF. The CDR3 DNA is TGTGCCAGCAGCTTATCGTCGGGGAACACTAAAGCTTTCTTT.

The V gene is TRBV6-5, the J gene TRBJ2-2; 7 nucleotides align to TRBD2. Looked up from germline, CDR1 is MNHEY and CDR2 is SVGAGI. The CDR3 loop spans 16 amino acids. V gave up 0 bases and J gave up 3 bases; unmatched junction bases: 4. CDR3 sequence reads: CASSYSGGWDTGELFF. CDR3 coding DNA: TGTGCCAGCAGTTACTCGGGGGGGTGGGACACCGGGGAGCTGTTTTTT.

CDR3 amino acids: CASSLAGDLTDTQYF. The CDR3 DNA reads TGTGCCAGCAGCTTAGCGGGAGATCTCACAGATACGCAGTATTTT. The V gene is TRBV11-1, the J gene TRBJ2-3, with D possibly being TRBD2 (5 bases). The ends were cut back, 0 bases at V and 2 bases at J, with 9 bases in the middle. This CDR3 comprises 15 residues. Germline V gives CDR1 SGHAT, CDR2 FQDESV (reference sequence).

The J gene is TRBJ2-1, the V gene TRBV7-9; TRBD1 matches 8 bases. J lost 6 bases, V lost 7 bases, and 11 bases had no gene match. Germline CDR1 reads SEHNR; CDR2 reads FQNEAQ (reference sequence). There are 15 residues in the CDR3. The CDR3 loop reads CASTEIGDRGNEQFF. In nucleotides, the CDR3 is TGTGCCAGCACCGAAATCGGAGACAGGGGCAATGAGCAGTTCTTC.

The chain carries TRBV14 and TRBJ2-5; D unresolved. The V and J ends lost 0 bases and 0 bases respectively, with 5 bases between them. This CDR3 is built from 14 residues. The germline V gene encodes CDR1 SGHDN and CDR2 FVKESK. DNA for the CDR3: TGTGCCAGCAGCCAAGATCAGGACCAAGAGACCCAGTACTTC. This translates into CASSQDQDQETQYF.

The chain links TRBV7-2 to TRBJ2-3; TRBD2 might be the D (6 bases). The CDR3 has 16 amino acids. Germline CDR1 reads SGHTA; CDR2 reads FQGNSA. Trimming took off 1 base at V and 2 bases at J, with 13 bases between the two ends. As DNA, the CDR3 is TGTGCCAGCAGCTTAGAAAGTCTAGCGATCACAGATACGCAGTATTTT. This codes for CASSLESLAITDTQYF.

The chain carries TRBV19 and TRBJ1-5; TRBD1 is a possible D gene (6 bases). Trimming cost V 10 bases and J 2 bases, with 21 bases left between them. CDR3 length: 16 amino acids. Germline V gives CDR1 LNHDA, CDR2 SQIVND (reference sequence). CDR3: CATLGGLLPGNQPQHF. The CDR3 region has the DNA TGTGCCACACTGGGGGGGCTCTTACCTGGCAATCAGCCCCAGCATTTT.

V is TRBV6-1 and J is TRBJ1-2; 7 bases map to TRBD1. The CDR3 length is 14 residues. V dropped 6 bases and J dropped 1; count of bases not matched to a gene: 5. The germline gives CDR1 MNHNS, CDR2 SASEGT. The CDR3 protein is CASRETGINYGYTF. CDR3 coding DNA: TGTGCCAGCAGGGAGACAGGGATTAACTATGGCTACACCTTC.

This chain uses TRBV5-1 with TRBJ2-1; 7 bases are shared with TRBD2. Germline lookup yields CDR1 SGHRS and CDR2 YFSETQ. With 0 bases clipped from V and 4 bases from J, the junction kept 7 bases outside the gene matches. The CDR3 extends over 16 amino acids. The CDR3 nucleotides are TGCGCCAGCAGCTTGGCCCCGAGGGGAGGGTACAATGAGCAGTTCTTC. Protein product: CASSLAPRGGYNEQFF.

The J gene is TRBJ1-1, the V gene TRBV7-9; D is possibly TRBD1 (6 bases). The V end lost 1 base, the J end lost 4 bases, and 13 bases lay between the germline ends. This CDR3 is 15 amino acids long. From germline, CDR1 is SEHNR and CDR2 FQNEAQ (reference sequence). The DNA for the CDR3 is TGTGCCAGCAGCTTAGATACTATGGGGGCCACTGAAGCTTTCTTT. It encodes CASSLDTMGATEAFF.

This clone was counted a few times. The J gene is TRBJ2-1, the V gene TRBV27; D gene uncertain. Germline V CDR1 and CDR2: MNHEY, SMNVEV (reference sequence). Trimming removed 5 bases from V and 6 bases from J, with 11 bases in between. This CDR3 region has 13 residues. Written as DNA, the CDR3 is TGTGCCAGCAGTCCTTCGCTGAGCAATGAGCAGTTCTTC. Translating it yields CASSPSLSNEQFF.